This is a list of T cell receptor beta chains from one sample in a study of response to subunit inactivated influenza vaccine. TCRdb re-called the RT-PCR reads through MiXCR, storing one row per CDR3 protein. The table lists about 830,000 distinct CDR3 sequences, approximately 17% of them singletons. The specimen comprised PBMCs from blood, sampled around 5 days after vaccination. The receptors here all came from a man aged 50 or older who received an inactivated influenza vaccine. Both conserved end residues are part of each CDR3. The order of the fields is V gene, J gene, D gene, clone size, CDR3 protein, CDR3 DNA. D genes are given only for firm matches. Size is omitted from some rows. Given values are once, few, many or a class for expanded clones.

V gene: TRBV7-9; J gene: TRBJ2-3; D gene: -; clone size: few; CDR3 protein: CASSFSVSTDTQYF; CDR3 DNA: TGTGCCAGCAGCTTTAGCGTCAGCACAGATACGCAGTATTTT
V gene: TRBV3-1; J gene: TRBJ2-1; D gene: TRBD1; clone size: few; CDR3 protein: CASTLRGSYEQFF; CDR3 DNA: TGTGCCAGCACCCTCAGGGGGAGCTATGAGCAGTTCTTC
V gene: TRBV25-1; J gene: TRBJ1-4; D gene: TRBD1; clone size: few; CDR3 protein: CASSDGDRGLSNEKLFF; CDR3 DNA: TGTGCCAGCAGTGATGGGGACAGGGGCTTATCTAATGAAAAACTGTTTTTT
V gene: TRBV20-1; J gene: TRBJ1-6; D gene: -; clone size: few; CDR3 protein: CSARESRNSPLHF; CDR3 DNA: TGCAGTGCTAGAGAGTCCAGAAATTCACCCCTCCACTTT
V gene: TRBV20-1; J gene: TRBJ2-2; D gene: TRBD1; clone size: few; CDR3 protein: CSAERDRNTGELFF; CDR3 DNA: TGCAGTGCTGAACGGGACAGGAACACCGGGGAGCTGTTTTTT
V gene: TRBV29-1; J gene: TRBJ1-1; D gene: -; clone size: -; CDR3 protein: CSVVVTEAFF; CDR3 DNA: TGCAGCGTTGTAGTCACTGAAGCTTTCTTT
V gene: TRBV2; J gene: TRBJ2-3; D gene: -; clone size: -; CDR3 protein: CASSDYPLASTDTQYF; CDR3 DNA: TGTGCCAGCAGTGATTATCCACTTGCTAGCACAGATACGCAGTATTTT
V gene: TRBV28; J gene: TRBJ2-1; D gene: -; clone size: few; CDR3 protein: CASSLWGADDNEQFF; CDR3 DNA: TGTGCCAGCAGTTTATGGGGGGCGGACGACAATGAGCAGTTCTTC
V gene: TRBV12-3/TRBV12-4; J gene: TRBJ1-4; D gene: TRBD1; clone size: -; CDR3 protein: CASSLSARGEKLFF; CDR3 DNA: TGTGCCAGCAGTTTATCGGCCAGGGGGGAAAAACTGTTTTTT
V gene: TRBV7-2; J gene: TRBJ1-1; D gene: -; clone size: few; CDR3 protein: CASSQQGNGITEAFF; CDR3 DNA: TGTGCCAGCAGCCAACAGGGAAACGGGATCACTGAAGCTTTCTTT
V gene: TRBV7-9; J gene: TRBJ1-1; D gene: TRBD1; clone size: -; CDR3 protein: CASSSSDRAKNTEAFF; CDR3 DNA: TGTGCCAGCAGCTCGTCGGACAGGGCCAAGAACACTGAAGCTTTCTTT
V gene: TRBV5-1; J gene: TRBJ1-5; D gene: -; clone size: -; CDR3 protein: CASSPAAGETQHF; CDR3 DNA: TGCGCCAGCAGCCCCGCAGCGGGCGAGACCCAGCATTTT
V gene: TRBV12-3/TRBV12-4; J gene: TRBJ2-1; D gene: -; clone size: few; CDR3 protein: CASLTGTYNEQFF; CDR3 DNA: TGTGCCAGCCTGACAGGGACTTACAATGAGCAGTTCTTC
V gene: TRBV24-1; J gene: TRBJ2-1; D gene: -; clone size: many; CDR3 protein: CATSDSGRRGRNEQFF; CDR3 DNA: TGTGCCACCAGTGATTCAGGCCGTCGGGGGAGGAATGAGCAGTTCTTC
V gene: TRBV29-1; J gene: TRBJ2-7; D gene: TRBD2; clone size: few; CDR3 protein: CSVELAGYYEQYF; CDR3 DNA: TGCAGCGTTGAACTAGCGGGGTACTACGAGCAGTACTTC
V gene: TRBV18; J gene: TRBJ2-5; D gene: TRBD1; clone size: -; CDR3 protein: CASSPRDSTLQETQYF; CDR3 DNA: TGTGCCAGCTCACCAAGGGACAGTACACTCCAAGAGACCCAGTACTTC
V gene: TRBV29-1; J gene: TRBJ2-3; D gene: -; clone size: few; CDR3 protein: CSAGSTDTQYF; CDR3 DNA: TGCAGCGCCGGGAGCACAGATACGCAGTATTTT
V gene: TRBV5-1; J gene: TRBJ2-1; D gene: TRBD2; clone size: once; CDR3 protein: CASSTGTSGGTNEQFF; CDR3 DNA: TGCGCCAGCAGCACAGGGACTAGCGGAGGAACCAATGAGCAGTTCTTC
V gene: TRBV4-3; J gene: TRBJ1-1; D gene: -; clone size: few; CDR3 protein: CASSQDPPWGAGDTEAFF; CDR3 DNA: TGCGCCAGCAGCCAAGACCCCCCCTGGGGGGCCGGGGACACTGAAGCTTTCTTT
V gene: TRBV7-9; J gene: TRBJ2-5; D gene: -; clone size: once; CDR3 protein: CAIVGRVVETQYF; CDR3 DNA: TGTGCCATCGTGGGCAGGGTGGTGGAGACCCAGTACTTC
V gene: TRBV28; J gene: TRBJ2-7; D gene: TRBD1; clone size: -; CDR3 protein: CASRAGTGYFEQYF; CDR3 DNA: TGTGCCAGCAGGGCCGGGACAGGGTATTTTGAGCAGTACTTC
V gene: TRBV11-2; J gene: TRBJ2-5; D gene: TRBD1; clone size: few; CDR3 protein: CASSRDRAGTQYF; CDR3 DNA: TGTGCCAGCAGCAGGGACAGGGCAGGGACCCAGTACTTC
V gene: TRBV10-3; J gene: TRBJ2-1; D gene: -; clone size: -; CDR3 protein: CAISESRQYNEQFF; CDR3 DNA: TGTGCCATCAGTGAGTCGAGGCAGTACAATGAGCAGTTCTTC